This T cell receptor (beta chain) came from a study of T cell responses to AZD1222 COVID-19 vaccine. TCRdb's copy holds only in-frame clones and misses some; the assay was immunoSEQ multiplex PCR. The table has 100,000 to 150,000 clones, around 89% seen once. The CDR3 length is 16 residues. V lost 4 bases, J lost 2 bases, and 17 bases lay in between. Germline V CDR1 and CDR2: MNHNY, SVGAGI (reference sequence). The TCR was taken from an adult in good health. The starting material was peripheral blood, obtained on day 0 of MenACWY control vaccination. The chain links TRBV6-6 to TRBJ1-2; no clear D gene. CDR3 sequence: CASSSPGGRQNYGYTF. DNA of the CDR3: TGTGCCAGCAGTTCCCCCGGCGGGCGGCAGAACTATGGCTACACCTTC.